The rows below give T cell receptor beta chains drawn from one sample of a study of cytomegalovirus exposure and HLA in healthy donors. TCRdb keeps only in-frame clones here, not all; method: immunoSEQ multiplex PCR. The sample contains roughly 100,000 clones, 76% of which appear only once. Material: PBMCs. These receptors were collected from a woman younger than 30 in good health and CMV-seropositive. Both conserved end residues are part of each CDR3. Fields, in order: J gene, V gene, CDR3 protein.

J: TRBJ1-3
V: TRBV5-1
CDR3: CASRGQMSSGNTIYF

J: TRBJ1-5
V: TRBV2
CDR3: CASSRQASNQPQHF

J: TRBJ1-5
V: TRBV6-4
CDR3: CASSAGNQPQHF

J: TRBJ2-2
V: TRBV4-2
CDR3: CASSQADGASGGYGELFF

J: TRBJ1-3
V: TRBV4-3
CDR3: CASSQTGQRTGNTIYF

J: TRBJ2-1
V: TRBV13
CDR3: CASSRGQNEQFF

J: TRBJ1-4
V: TRBV7-8
CDR3: CASSLVTGDAVMFF

J: TRBJ2-7
V: TRBV4-1
CDR3: CASSQIQGAINEQYF

J: TRBJ2-2
V: TRBV9
CDR3: CASSKTGTPSLEELFF

J: TRBJ1-3
V: TRBV2
CDR3: CASSVDGARGNTIYF

J: TRBJ2-7
V: TRBV2
CDR3: CASSDAASEQYF

J: TRBJ1-2
V: TRBV9
CDR3: CASSSPPGQFYGYTF